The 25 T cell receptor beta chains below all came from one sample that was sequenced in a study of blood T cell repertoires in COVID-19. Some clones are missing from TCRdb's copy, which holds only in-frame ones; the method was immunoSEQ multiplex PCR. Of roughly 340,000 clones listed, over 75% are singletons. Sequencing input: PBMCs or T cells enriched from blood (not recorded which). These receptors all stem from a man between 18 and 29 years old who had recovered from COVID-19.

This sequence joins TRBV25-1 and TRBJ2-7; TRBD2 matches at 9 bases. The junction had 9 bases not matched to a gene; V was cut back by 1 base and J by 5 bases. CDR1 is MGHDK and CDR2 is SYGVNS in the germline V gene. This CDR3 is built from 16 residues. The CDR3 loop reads CASSESSGRYWDEQYF. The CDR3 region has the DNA TGTGCCAGCAGTGAATCGAGCGGGAGGTATTGGGACGAGCAGTACTTC.

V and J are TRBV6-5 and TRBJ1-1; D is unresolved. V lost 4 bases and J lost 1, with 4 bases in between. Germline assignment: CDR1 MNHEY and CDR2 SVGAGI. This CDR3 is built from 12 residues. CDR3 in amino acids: CASSSGNTEAFF. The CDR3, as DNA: TGTGCCAGCAGTTCCGGGAACACTGAAGCTTTCTTT.

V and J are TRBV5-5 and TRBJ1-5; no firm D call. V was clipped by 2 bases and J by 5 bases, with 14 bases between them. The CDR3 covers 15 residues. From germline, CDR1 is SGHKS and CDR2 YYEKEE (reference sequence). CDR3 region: CASSFLGSSDQPQHF. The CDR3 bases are TGTGCCAGCAGCTTTTTGGGGAGCTCGGATCAGCCCCAGCATTTT.

The CDR3 sequence: CASSFSLVLKQQRNTEAFF. In DNA form, the CDR3 reads TGTGCCAGCAGTTTTTCTTTAGTCCTAAAACAACAGAGGAACACTGAAGCTTTCTTT. The chain joins TRBV28 to TRBJ1-1; unclear D gene. Germline V lookup: CDR1 MDHEN, CDR2 SYDVKM. V shed 3 bases and J shed 1 base, with 24 bases lying between them. The CDR3 contains 19 residues.

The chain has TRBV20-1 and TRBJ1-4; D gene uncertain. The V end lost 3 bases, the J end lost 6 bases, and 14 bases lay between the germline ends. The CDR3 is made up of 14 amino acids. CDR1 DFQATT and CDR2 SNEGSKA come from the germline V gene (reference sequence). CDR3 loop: CSASRRGGDEKLFF. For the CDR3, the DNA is TGCAGTGCTAGTCGTCGGGGTGGCGATGAAAAACTGTTTTTT.

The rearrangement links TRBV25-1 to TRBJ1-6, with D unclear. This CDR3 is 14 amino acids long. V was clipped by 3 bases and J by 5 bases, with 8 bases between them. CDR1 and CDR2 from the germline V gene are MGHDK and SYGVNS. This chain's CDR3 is CASSDYVDNSPLHF. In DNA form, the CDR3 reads TGTGCCAGCAGTGACTATGTTGATAATTCACCCCTCCACTTT.

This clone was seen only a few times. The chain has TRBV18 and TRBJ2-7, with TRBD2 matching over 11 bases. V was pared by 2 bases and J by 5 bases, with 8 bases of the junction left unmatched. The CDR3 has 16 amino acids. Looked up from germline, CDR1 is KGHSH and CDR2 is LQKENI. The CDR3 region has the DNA TGTGCCAGCTCACCAGGTAGCGGGAGGGTGAGTAACGAGCAGTACTTC. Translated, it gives CASSPGSGRVSNEQYF.

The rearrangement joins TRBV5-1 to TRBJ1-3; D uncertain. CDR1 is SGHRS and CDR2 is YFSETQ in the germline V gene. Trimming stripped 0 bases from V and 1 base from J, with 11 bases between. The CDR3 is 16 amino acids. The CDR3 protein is CASSLGPWSSGNTIYF. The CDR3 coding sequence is TGCGCCAGCAGCTTGGGACCGTGGAGTTCTGGAAACACCATATATTTT.

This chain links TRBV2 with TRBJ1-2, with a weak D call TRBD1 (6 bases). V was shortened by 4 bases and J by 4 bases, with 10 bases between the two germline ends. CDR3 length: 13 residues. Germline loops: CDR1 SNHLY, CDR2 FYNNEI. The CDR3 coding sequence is TGTGCCAGCAGTGTAGGGGGTCGCTATGGCTACACCTTC. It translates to CASSVGGRYGYTF.

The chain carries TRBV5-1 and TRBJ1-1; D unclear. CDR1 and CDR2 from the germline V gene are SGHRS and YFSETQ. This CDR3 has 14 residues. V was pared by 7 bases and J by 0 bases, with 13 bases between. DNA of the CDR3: TGCGCCAGCGCCCCCGCAGGTCTGAACACTGAAGCTTTCTTT. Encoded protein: CASAPAGLNTEAFF. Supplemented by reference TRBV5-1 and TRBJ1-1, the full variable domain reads KAGVTQTPRYLIKTRGQQVTLSCSPISGHRSVSWYQQTPGQGLQFLFEYFSETQRNKGNFPGRFSGRQFSNSRSEMNVSTLELGDSALYLCASAPAGLNTEAFFGQGTRLTVV.

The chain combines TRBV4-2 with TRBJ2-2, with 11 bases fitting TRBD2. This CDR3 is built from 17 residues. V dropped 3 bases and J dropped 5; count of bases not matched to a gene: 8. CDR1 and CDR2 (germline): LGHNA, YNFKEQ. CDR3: CASSQVAGGPRTGELFF. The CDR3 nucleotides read TGTGCCAGCAGCCAGGTAGCGGGAGGGCCGAGAACCGGGGAGCTGTTTTTT.

The DNA for the CDR3 is TGTGCCAGTAGTATACTCTTGGCAGGGTGGGGGAACACTGAAGCTTTCTTT. This sequence encodes CASSILLAGWGNTEAFF. The rearrangement joins TRBV19 to TRBJ1-1; maybe TRBD1 (5 bases). V was shortened by 2 bases and J by 1 base, with 17 bases between the two germline ends. CDR1 and CDR2 (germline): LNHDA, SQIVND (reference sequence). The CDR3 has 17 residues.

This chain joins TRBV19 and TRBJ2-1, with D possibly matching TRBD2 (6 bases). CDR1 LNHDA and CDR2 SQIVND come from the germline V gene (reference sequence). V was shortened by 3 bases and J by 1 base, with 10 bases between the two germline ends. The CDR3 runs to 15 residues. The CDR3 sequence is CASSIRRVSYNEQFF. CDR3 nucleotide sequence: TGTGCCAGTAGTATCAGGAGGGTATCCTACAATGAGCAGTTCTTC.

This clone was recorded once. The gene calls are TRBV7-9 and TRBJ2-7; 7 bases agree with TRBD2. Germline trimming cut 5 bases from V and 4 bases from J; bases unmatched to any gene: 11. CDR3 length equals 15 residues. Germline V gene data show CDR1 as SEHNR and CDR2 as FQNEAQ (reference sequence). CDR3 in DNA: TGTGCCAGCAGCCCAGAGCCCGGGAGGCTATACGAGCAGTACTTC. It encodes CASSPEPGRLYEQYF.

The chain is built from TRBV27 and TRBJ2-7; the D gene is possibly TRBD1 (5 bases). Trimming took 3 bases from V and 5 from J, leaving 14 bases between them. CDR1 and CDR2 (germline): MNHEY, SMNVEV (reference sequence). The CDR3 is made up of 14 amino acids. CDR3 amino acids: CASSLVGRAHEQYF. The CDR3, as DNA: TGTGCCAGCAGTTTGGTCGGCAGGGCTCACGAGCAGTACTTC.

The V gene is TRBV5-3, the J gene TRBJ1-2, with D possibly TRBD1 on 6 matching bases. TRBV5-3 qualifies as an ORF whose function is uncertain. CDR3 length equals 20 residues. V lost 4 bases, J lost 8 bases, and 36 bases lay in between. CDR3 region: CARSSPAEPGQLNLYVGYTF. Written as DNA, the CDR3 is TGTGCCAGAAGCAGCCCCGCCGAGCCGGGACAACTGAACCTATATGTGGGCTACACCTTC.

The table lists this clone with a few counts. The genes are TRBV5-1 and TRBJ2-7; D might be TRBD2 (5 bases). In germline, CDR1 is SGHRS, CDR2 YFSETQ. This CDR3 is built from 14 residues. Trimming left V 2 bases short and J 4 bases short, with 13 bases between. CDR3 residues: CASSFSPGFYEQYF. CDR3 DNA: TGCGCCAGCAGCTTTAGCCCGGGGTTTTACGAGCAGTACTTC.

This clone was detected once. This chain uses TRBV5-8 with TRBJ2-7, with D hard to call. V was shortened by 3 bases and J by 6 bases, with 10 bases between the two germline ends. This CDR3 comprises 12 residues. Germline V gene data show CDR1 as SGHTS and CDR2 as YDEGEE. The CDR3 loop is CASSSVLGEQYF. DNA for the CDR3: TGTGCCAGCAGCTCGGTTCTAGGCGAGCAGTACTTC.

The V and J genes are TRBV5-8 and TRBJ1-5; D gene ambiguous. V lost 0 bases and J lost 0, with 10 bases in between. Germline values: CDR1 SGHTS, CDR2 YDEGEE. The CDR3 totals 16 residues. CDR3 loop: CASSLAGYYSNQPQHF. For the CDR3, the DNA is TGTGCCAGCAGCTTGGCCGGGTACTATAGCAATCAGCCCCAGCATTTT.

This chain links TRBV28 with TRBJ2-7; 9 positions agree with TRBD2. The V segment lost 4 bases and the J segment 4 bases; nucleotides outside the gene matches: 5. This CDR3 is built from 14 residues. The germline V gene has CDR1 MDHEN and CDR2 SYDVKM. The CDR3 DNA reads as TGTGCCAGCAGTTCAATAGCGGGGGCATACGAGCAGTACTTC. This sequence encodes CASSSIAGAYEQYF. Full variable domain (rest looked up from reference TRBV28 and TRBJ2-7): DVKVTQSSRYLVKRTGEKVFLECVQDMDHENMFWYRQDPGLGLRLIYFSYDVKMKEKGDIPEGYSVSREKKERFSLILESASTNQTSMYLCASSSIAGAYEQYFGPGTRLTVT.

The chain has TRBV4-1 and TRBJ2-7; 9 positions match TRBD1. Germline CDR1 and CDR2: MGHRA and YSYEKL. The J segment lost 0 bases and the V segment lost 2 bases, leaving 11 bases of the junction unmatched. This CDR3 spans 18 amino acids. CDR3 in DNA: TGCGCCAGCAGCCAATTAACCCTCGGACAGGGGAGCTCCTACGAGCAGTACTTC. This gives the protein CASSQLTLGQGSSYEQYF.

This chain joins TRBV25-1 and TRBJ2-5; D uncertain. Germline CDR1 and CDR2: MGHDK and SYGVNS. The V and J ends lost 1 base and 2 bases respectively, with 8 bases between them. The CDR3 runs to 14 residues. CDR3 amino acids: CASSESGFQETQYF. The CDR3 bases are TGTGCCAGCAGTGAATCCGGTTTTCAAGAGACCCAGTACTTC. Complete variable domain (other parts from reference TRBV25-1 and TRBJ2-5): EADIYQTPRYLVIGTGKKITLECSQTMGHDKMYWYQQDPGMELHLIHYSYGVNSTEKGDLSSESTVSRIRTEHFPLTLESARPSHTSQYLCASSESGFQETQYFGPGTRLLVL.

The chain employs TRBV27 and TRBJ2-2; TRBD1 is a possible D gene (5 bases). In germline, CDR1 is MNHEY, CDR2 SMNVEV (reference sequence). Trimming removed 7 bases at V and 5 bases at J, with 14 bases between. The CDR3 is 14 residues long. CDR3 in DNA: TGTGCCAGCAAGGGCAGGGAATTTACCGGGGAGCTGTTTTTT. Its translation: CASKGREFTGELFF.

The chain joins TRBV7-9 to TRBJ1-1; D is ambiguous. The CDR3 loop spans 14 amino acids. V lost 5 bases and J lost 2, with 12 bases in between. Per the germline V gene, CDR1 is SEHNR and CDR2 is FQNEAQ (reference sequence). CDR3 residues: CASSPWRPNTEAFF. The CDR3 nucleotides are TGTGCCAGCAGCCCTTGGAGACCCAACACTGAAGCTTTCTTT.

CDR3 sequence (DNA): TGTGCCAGTAGTATCGAGAGGGGGCGAACAGATACGCAGTATTTT. Protein: CASSIERGRTDTQYF. The rearrangement links TRBV19 to TRBJ2-3; 7 positions match TRBD1. The CDR3 covers 15 residues. Looked up from germline, CDR1 is LNHDA and CDR2 is SQIVND (reference sequence). The trim removed 3 bases at V and 3 bases at J, leaving 6 bases unmatched.